Given below is one T cell receptor beta chain in context. The source of the sample is a study of T cell changes during pregnancy in multiple sclerosis. The germline CDR1 and CDR2 sequences are KGHSH and LQKENI. There are 21 residues in the CDR3. Trimming at V came to 5 bases and at J to 1 base, leaving 18 bases not matched to a gene. Sequenced by immunoSEQ multiplex PCR; TCRdb stores in-frame clones only, minus some. The sample comprises 55,000 to 65,000 clones, around nine tenths of which are singletons, and roughly 1.5% rests with the top ten. The sequenced sample was peripheral blood, obtained in the second trimester of pregnancy. This chain connects TRBV18 to TRBJ2-6, with 9 bases matching TRBD1. The TCR originated in a female donor with multiple sclerosis, enrolled in a pregnancy study. CDR3 loop: CASSSLSTGGAVTSGANVLTF. The CDR3 DNA reads as TGTGCCAGCTCATCTTTGTCAACAGGGGGCGCAGTGACTTCTGGGGCCAACGTCCTGACTTTC.